Below, 4 T cell receptor beta chains from the same sample are listed, as sequenced in a study of T cell clonality in common variable immunodeficiency. Notes on the study in general: In common variable immunodeficiency, TCR beta chains reportedly carried fewer deletions and N-nucleotide insertions.

The protocol was immunoSEQ multiplex PCR, while the TCRdb copy is restricted to in-frame clones and leaves out a portion. The sample presents roughly 23,000 clones, none singletons. Their antigen targets remain unknown. Sequenced material: peripheral blood mononuclear cells. These TCRs come from a human donor with common variable immunodeficiency.

This clone was counted many times. The DNA read from the CDR3 is TGTGCCTGGAGTGTACAGGGGTCTGAG. Protein sequence: CAWSVQGSE. In full, the CDR3 reads CAWSVQGSEQFF. The chain has TRBV30 and TRBJ2-1, with 7 bases identical to TRBD1. The DNA ends 3 residues before the CDR3 does, and the rest of the CDR3 is filled in from the germline J gene. The germline V gene encodes CDR1 GTSNPN and CDR2 SVGIG (reference sequence). The length of the CDR3 is 12 residues. J lost 9 bases, V lost 0 bases, and 2 bases had no gene match.

Points on this clone: The read is 3 residues too short to cover the CDR3 end, so that end is filled in from the germline J gene. The J gene is TRBJ2-7, the V gene TRBV20-1, with D perhaps TRBD2 (6 bases). The germline CDR1 and CDR2 sequences are DFQATT and SNEGSKA (reference sequence). The CDR3 has 14 amino acids. V lost 4 bases to trimming and J lost 4 bases, with 17 bases between them. CDR3 DNA (partial): TGCAGTGCTACCTCGGGGGACTCGGGATACGAG. It specifies CSATSGDSGYE. The whole CDR3 reads CSATSGDSGYEQYF.

This clone was counted ten times or more. Read sequence stops 3 residues before the CDR3 end, and the germline J gene provides the missing end. V and J are TRBV30 and TRBJ1-2; 11 bases line up with TRBD1. Germline CDR1 and CDR2: GTSNPN and SVGIG (reference sequence). The CDR3 length is 13 residues. Partial CDR3 DNA: TGTGCCTCCGCCTTGGGGACAGGGGGAAGC. Amino acid sequence: CASALGTGGS. The whole CDR3 sequence is CASALGTGGSYTF.

This clone has at least ten counts. The observed sequence ends 3 residues before the CDR3 terminus, with the missing tail filled in from the germline J gene. V usage is TRBV6-4 and J usage is TRBJ2-3; TRBD2 agrees at 11 bases. This CDR3 spans 15 amino acids. CDR1 is MRHNA and CDR2 is SNTAGT in the germline V gene. Trimming at V came to 0 bases and at J to 4 bases, leaving 0 bases not matched to a gene. Partial CDR3 DNA: TGTGCCAGCAGTGACTCTAGCGGGGGGGCAGATACG. Protein sequence: CASSDSSGGADT. In full, the CDR3 reads CASSDSSGGADTQYF.